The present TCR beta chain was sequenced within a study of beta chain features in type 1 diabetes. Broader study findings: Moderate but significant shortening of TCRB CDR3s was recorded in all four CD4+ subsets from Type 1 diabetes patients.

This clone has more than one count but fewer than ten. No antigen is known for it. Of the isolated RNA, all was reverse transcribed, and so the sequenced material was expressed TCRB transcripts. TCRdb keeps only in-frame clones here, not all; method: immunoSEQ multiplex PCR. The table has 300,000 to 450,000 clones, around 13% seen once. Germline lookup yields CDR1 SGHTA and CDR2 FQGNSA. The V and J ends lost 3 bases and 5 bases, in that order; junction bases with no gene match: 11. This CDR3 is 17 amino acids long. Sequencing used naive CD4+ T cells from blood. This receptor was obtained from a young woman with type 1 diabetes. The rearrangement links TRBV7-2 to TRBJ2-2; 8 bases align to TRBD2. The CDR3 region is CASSFSNGGDGTGELFF. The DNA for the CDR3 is TGTGCCAGCAGCTTCAGCAACGGGGGGGATGGGACCGGGGAGCTGTTTTTT.